The 12 T cell receptor beta chains below were found in one sample sequenced in a study of T cell clonality in common variable immunodeficiency. Method: immunoSEQ multiplex PCR; TCRdb's copy keeps in-frame clones and lacks some. The sample lists under 60,000 clones, none appearing once, the ten largest making up 3.4%. Sequencing used peripheral blood mononuclear cells. These receptors were taken from a person aged 18 to 69 in good health.

In this sample, this clone turned up many times. The read stops 3 residues short of the end of the CDR3; the missing end is completed from the germline J gene. The chain couples TRBV5-1 to TRBJ2-5; 10 nucleotides match TRBD2. The V gene end was trimmed by 5 bases and the J gene end by 2 bases; junction bases not matched to a gene: 6. CDR1 and CDR2 (germline): SGHRS, YFSETQ. The length of the CDR3 is 15 residues. The CDR3 protein is CASRALAGDQETQYF. The sequenced CDR3 bases are TGCGCCAGCAGGGCGCTAGCGGGAGATCAAGAGACC.

This clone was recorded many times. Sequencing ends 3 residues short of the CDR3 end; the germline J gene provides the rest. The chain is built from TRBV6-2 or TRBV6-3 and TRBJ2-3; 10 bases agree with TRBD1. This CDR3 region has 16 residues. Looked up from germline, CDR1 is MNHEY and CDR2 is SVGEGT. After removal of 1 base from V and 1 base from J, the junction contained 2 bases not matched to a gene. CDR3 sequence: CASSYYGTGGTDTQYF. The DNA read from the CDR3 is TGTGCCAGCAGTTACTACGGGACAGGGGGCACAGATACG.

This clone was counted at least ten times. Read data end 3 residues before the CDR3 end; the end is taken from the germline J gene. V and J are TRBV9 and TRBJ2-7; D is possibly TRBD1 or TRBD2 (5 bases each). V lost 4 bases, J lost 5 bases, and 19 bases lay in between. The germline V gene encodes CDR1 SGDLS and CDR2 YYNGEE. There are 15 residues in the CDR3. The CDR3 spells CASSPWGDLGDEQYF. CDR3 bases read: TGTGCCAGCAGCCCTTGGGGCGATCTGGGAGACGAG. The full variable domain, with the rest looked up from reference TRBV9 and TRBJ2-7, is DSGVTQTPKHLITATGQRVTLRCSPRSGDLSVYWYQQSLDQGLQFLIQYYNGEERAKGNILERFSAQQFPDLHSELNLSSLELGDSALYFCASSPWGDLGDEQYFGPGTRLTVT.

This clone was counted many times. One junction end disagrees with the germline gene, perhaps due to a read error. The read finishes 3 residues shy of the CDR3 end, and the germline J gene is used to complete it. V is TRBV7-7 and J is TRBJ1-2, with TRBD1 matching 10 bases. The CDR3 consists of 14 residues. Germline CDR1 and CDR2: SSHAT and FNYEAQ (reference sequence). The DNA read from the CDR3 is TGTGCTAGCAGCCCTCCGGGACAGGGGTTCGGC. This sequence encodes CASSPPGQGFG. The whole CDR3 sequence is CASSPPGQGFGYTF.

Comment on this clone: Read data end 3 residues before the CDR3 end; the end is taken from the germline J gene. The rearrangement links TRBV7-2 to TRBJ1-4; maybe TRBD1 (5 bases). Germline V lookup: CDR1 SGHTA, CDR2 FQGNSA. This CDR3 spans 16 amino acids. V dropped 0 bases and J dropped 8 bases, with 16 bases sitting between them. The CDR3 DNA, read in part, is TGTGCCAGCAGCTTAGCTCAAGCACCACGGGGGGAAAAA. Its translation is CASSLAQAPRGEK. The full CDR3 reads CASSLAQAPRGEKLFF.

This clone was observed many times. The read ends 3 residues early relative to the CDR3; the germline J gene fills the gap. The chain links TRBV7-3 to TRBJ2-1; 14 bases agree with TRBD2. This CDR3 region has 16 residues. The trim removed 0 bases at V and 9 bases at J, leaving 4 bases unmatched. Germline CDR1 reads SGHTA; CDR2 reads FQGTGA. CDR3 amino acids: CASSLTGTSGRSEQFF. CDR3 bases read: TGTGCCAGCAGCTTAACCGGGACTAGCGGGAGATCTGAG.

Concerning this clone: The read terminates 3 residues ahead of where the CDR3 ends, so the germline J gene completes it. V gene TRBV11-3 combines with J gene TRBJ2-3; TRBD2 is a possible D gene (6 bases). This CDR3 is built from 15 residues. The germline CDR1 and CDR2 sequences are SGHNT and YENEEA. The sequenced part of the CDR3 DNA is TGTGCCAGCAGCCTCTCGGGACTCATATCGGAGACG. Translation: CASSLSGLISET. The complete CDR3 sequence is CASSLSGLISETQYF.

Note on this clone: The read gets to within 3 residues of the CDR3 end, and the germline J gene fills in the rest. V and J are TRBV7-2 and TRBJ1-1; no firm D call. In germline, CDR1 is SGHTA, CDR2 FQGNSA. The CDR3 runs to 12 residues. CDR3 sequence reads: CASSTRTSGAFF. The covered CDR3 bases are TGTGCCAGCAGTACTCGGACTAGCGGC.

This clone was seen many times. CDR3 region: CAWMVLGSGYTF. CDR3 DNA, as far as it was read: TGTGCCTGGATGGTCTTGGGCTCTGGC. This chain uses TRBV30 with TRBJ1-2, with D uncertain. Read data end 3 residues before the CDR3 end; the end is taken from the germline J gene. Trimming shortened V by 4 bases and J by 7 bases, and 13 bases separated the two germline ends. Germline V lookup: CDR1 GTSNPN, CDR2 SVGIG (reference sequence). The CDR3 is 12 amino acids. Full variable domain (remainder filled in from reference TRBV30 and TRBJ1-2): SQTIHQWPATLVQPVGSPLSLECTVEGTSNPNLYWYRQAAGRGLQLLFYSVGIGQISSEVPQNLSASRPQDRQFILSSKKLLLSDSGFYLCAWMVLGSGYTFGSGTRLTVV.

This clone was seen many times. An end of the junction differs from the germline gene, which may be a read error. Sequencing ends 3 residues short of the CDR3 end; the germline J gene provides the rest. The gene calls are TRBV4-2 and TRBJ2-5; 11 bases are a match to TRBD2. Germline assignment: CDR1 LGHNA and CDR2 YNFKEQ. The CDR3 is made up of 16 amino acids. The CDR3 loop is CASTQLAGEFGETQYF. The part of the CDR3 DNA that was read is TGTGCCAGCACCCAACTAGCGGGAGAATTTGGTGAGACC.

This clone was observed at least ten times. The DNA ends 3 residues before the CDR3 does, and the rest of the CDR3 is filled in from the germline J gene. The V gene is TRBV10-3, the J gene TRBJ2-2; 7 positions match TRBD2. J was trimmed by 6 bases and V by 11 bases; bases with no gene match: 12. The CDR3 length is 14 residues. Germline-derived CDR1 and CDR2 are ENHRY and SYGVKD. The part of the CDR3 DNA that was read is TGTGCCGTCGGCCTTCGGGGGGAGTCCGGGGAG. Encoded protein: CAVGLRGESGE. The entire CDR3 reads CAVGLRGESGELFF.

This clone was observed a few times. The junction shows a germline mismatch at one end, possibly a read error. Read coverage stops 3 residues before the CDR3 terminus; the germline J gene supplies the remainder. The rearrangement links TRBV7-9 to TRBJ2-7; D ambiguous. The germline CDR1 and CDR2 sequences are SEHNR and FQNEAQ (reference sequence). CDR3 size: 12 residues. CDR3 in amino acids: CSSSLSAYEQYF. Incomplete CDR3 DNA: TGTTCCAGCAGCTTATCGGCCTACGAG.